This TCR beta chain was recorded in a study of precursors of human CD4 cytotoxic T cells (dated by TCRdb to between 2017 and 2018). For context, the study as a whole: CD4+ memory subsets from some 15 donors in total were covered by the bulk TCR-seq analysis. TCR-seq analysis of roughly 15 donors yielded TCRalpha and TCRbeta chain sequences (table S7). General study outcomes and caveats: Expanded effector clonotypes accounted for a larger share of IL-7Rhigh TEMRA clonotypes than of TEM or TCM clonotypes. IL-7Rhigh and IL-7R- TEMRA subsets showed more restricted TCR repertoires, with lower diversity and more expanded clonotypes, than TCM and TEM subsets. Only about 95% of the 14 donors were included in some bulk TCR-seq comparisons, which suggests that not every subset was available for every donor. The limitation that the direction of differentiation between precursor and effector cells cannot be definitively established by a human observational design was noted by the authors.

Via the germline V gene (reference sequence), CDR1 is SEHNR and CDR2 FQNEAQ. The V end loses 5 bases and the J end loses 5 bases, and a stretch of 10 bases separates them. The cysteine opens and the phenylalanine closes a CDR3 of 13 amino acids. Only CDR3 DNA is held: 39 bases, read in frame from base 1. The sequencer listed for this sample is Illumina MiSeq. In the original analysis: To quantify repertoire diversity, the Shannon-Wiener index was calculated using VDJtools. A TCRbeta clonotype counted as expanded if its clonotype frequency was 3 or higher. Using fastp at Q25 and MiXCR, TCRdb reprocessed the public reads and kept productive beta chains. Each entry is one CDR3 protein sequence, shown with its most common DNA and genes. What appears here as the V and J calls and clone size reflects TCRdb's work, not the paper's. The sample has 750 or so distinct CDR3 sequences on record, roughly an eighth of them singletons. Clones ranked in the top ten supply roughly 7.1% of the sample.

Bulk UMI-based TCR sequencing was performed on four sorted CD4+ memory subsets (TCM, TEM, IL-7Rhigh TEMRA, IL-7R- TEMRA) to test a precursor-effector relationship among CD4 cytotoxic T cells. The cells came from peripheral blood mononuclear cells that had been isolated from human blood. For this clonotype: The specificity of this receptor is unknown. No much larger clonotype is one base removed from it; base qualities were not supplied.

This clonotype was sampled from a human donor in good health. The chain is encoded by TRBV7-9 joined to TRBJ1-5; the D segment cannot be called with confidence. Sequenced input: memory CD4+ T cells from blood (PBMCs). The CDR3 is CASSPNTHQPQHF. The nucleotides are TGTGCCAGCAGCCCAAACACACATCAGCCCCAGCATTTT.